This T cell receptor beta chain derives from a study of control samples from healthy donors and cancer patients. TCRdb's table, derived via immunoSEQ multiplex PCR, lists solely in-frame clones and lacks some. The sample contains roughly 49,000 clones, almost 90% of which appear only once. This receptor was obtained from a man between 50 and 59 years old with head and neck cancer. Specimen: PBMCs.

Here the CDR3 DNA reads TGTGCCAGCAGCTCCGACATTTTGAATTCACCCCTCCACTTT. This sequence encodes CASSSDILNSPLHF. The chain uses TRBV5-6 and TRBJ1-6; D unresolved. Trimming stripped 3 bases from V and 7 bases from J, with 11 bases between. The germline gives CDR1 SGHDT, CDR2 YYEEEE. The CDR3 length is 14 residues.